The present T cell receptor beta chain was sequenced within a study of T cells in Graves' hyperthyroidism and ophthalmopathy. From RNA transcripts, TCR beta CDR3 regions were amplified. First-round RT-PCR targeting the TCR CDR3 was performed with the HTBI primer set. One entry per CDR3 protein, called by TCRdb with MiXCR from the multiplex PCR reads. The data hold about 680,000 distinct CDR3 sequences, with 35% observed a single time. This CDR3 is built from 13 residues. Trimming cost V 6 bases and J 1 base, with 7 bases left between them. CDR1 is ENHRY and CDR2 is SYGVKD in the germline V gene. Study-wide results and caveats: Blood also carried most thyroid clonotypes expanded above 0.001. A 13 V-J signature model discriminated ophthalmopathy versus stable hyperthyroidism.

The count of this clonotype is one. Its antigen is as yet unknown. This clonotype was sampled from a woman between 40 and 55 years old with Graves' hyperthyroidism. The J gene is TRBJ1-3, the V gene TRBV10-3; D is uncertain. Sequencing used blood. The CDR3 sequence is CAIREGSGNTIYF. The CDR3 DNA is TGTGCCATCAGGGAGGGATCTGGAAACACCATATATTTT.